This T cell receptor (beta chain) was sequenced for a study of CD8 T cells in ankylosing spondylitis. Of note for this clonotype: Its antigen is currently unknown.

General study points: The clones that were linked to disease were reported to be significantly enriched in matched synovial fluid samples from ankylosing spondylitis patients. Some motif variants were previously reported in reactive arthritis synovial fluid and blood. Peripheral blood held disease-linked clones only at relatively low frequency, and these were CD8+. Roughly 8 highly homologous variants formed a TCR beta motif that appeared characteristic of ankylosing spondylitis blood.

Generation of TCR beta libraries employed quantitative 5'-RACE incorporating molecular barcodes. TCRdb itself ran the 5' RACE reads through MiXCR, one entry per CDR3 protein. The table lists about 700,000 distinct CDR3 sequences, under 20% of them singletons, with under 20% in the top ten. This CDR3 contains 14 residues. With V trimmed by 5 bases and J by 1 base, 5 bases remained unmatched. The germline gives CDR1 SGHDT, CDR2 YYEEEE. Sample: blood, either unsorted or a sorted T cell fraction (not recorded which). The clonotype comes from a male donor with ankylosing spondylitis. This chain links TRBV5-6 with TRBJ1-1, with 7 positions matching TRBD1. The DNA of the CDR3 is TGTGCCAGCAGGGAGGGGACAGAGAACACTGAAGCTTTCTTT. Translating it yields CASREGTENTEAFF.